These 27 T cell receptor beta chains originate from one sample sequenced in a study of T cells after yellow fever vaccination. TCRdb processed the 5' RACE reads anew with MiXCR; each CDR3 protein has one entry. The sample holds 450,000 to 550,000 distinct CDR3 sequences, about a fifth seen once. The material sequenced was PBMCs, taken less than 25 days after the first yellow fever vaccination. The receptor source for this set is a man aged 18 to 30 who received the YFV17D yellow fever vaccine.

This clonotype has a handful of counts. The CDR3, as DNA: TGTGCCAGCAGCGCAGGGGCCATCTCTGGAAACACCATATATTTT. This sequence encodes CASSAGAISGNTIYF. J is TRBJ1-3 and V is TRBV6-1, with a tentative D call TRBD1 (6 bases). This CDR3 region has 15 residues. V lost 6 bases to trimming and J lost 0 bases, with 12 bases between them. The V gene's germline CDR1 is MNHNS and CDR2 SASEGT.

The CDR3 DNA reads TGCGCCAGCAGCCAAGACTACGGGACAGGGAGTGAAGCTTTCTTT. Its translation is CASSQDYGTGSEAFF. This sequence joins TRBV4-3 and TRBJ1-1, with 9 bases fitting TRBD1. Losses at the gene ends were 0 bases for V and 7 bases for J; bases not matched to a gene: 6. This CDR3 comprises 15 residues. Germline values: CDR1 LGHNA, CDR2 YSLEER.

CDR3 protein: CSARDQRNEQFF. In DNA, the CDR3 is TGCAGCGCGAGGGATCAACGGAATGAGCAGTTCTTC. The chain links TRBV29-1 to TRBJ2-1; perhaps TRBD2 as D (5 bases). V dropped 7 bases and J dropped 7 bases, with 14 bases sitting between them. CDR1 and CDR2 (germline): SQVTM, ANQGSEA. The CDR3 spans 12 residues.

This clonotype was observed a few times. The chain employs TRBV6-6 and TRBJ1-2, with D possibly TRBD1 on 5 matching bases. This CDR3 spans 13 amino acids. Trimming pared 8 bases from V and 13 bases from J, leaving 23 bases between. Germline V gene sequence: CDR1 MNHNY, CDR2 SVGAGI (reference sequence). CDR3 bases: TGTGCCAGCCAAAACGCGATAACAGGCGGGTGCACCTTC. Residues: CASQNAITGGCTF.

This clonotype was counted only a few times. The genes are TRBV14 and TRBJ1-2; D unclear. This CDR3 has 14 amino acids. Germline CDR1 and CDR2: SGHDN and FVKESK. V was pared by 3 bases and J by 5 bases, with 13 bases between. In DNA, the CDR3 is TGTGCCAGCAGCCAGAGAGGGCAGGAATATGGCTACACCTTC. It translates to CASSQRGQEYGYTF.

The rearrangement links TRBV6-1 to TRBJ1-4, with TRBD1 identical over 8 bases. Germline assignment: CDR1 MNHNS and CDR2 SASEGT. V trimming: 6 bases; J trimming: 3 bases; junction bases outside the gene matches: 6. The CDR3 consists of 15 residues. CDR3 protein: CASRPTGQANEKLFF. The CDR3 DNA sequence: TGTGCCAGCAGGCCCACGGGACAGGCTAATGAAAAACTGTTTTTT.

This sequence joins TRBV18 and TRBJ2-7; D possibly corresponds to TRBD2 (6 bases). The CDR3 length is 15 residues. The germline V gene has CDR1 KGHSH and CDR2 LQKENI. Trimming cost V 2 bases and J 3 bases, with 14 bases left between them. The CDR3 reads CASSPSRGLNYEQYF. The CDR3, as DNA: TGTGCCAGCTCACCAAGCCGGGGACTTAACTACGAGCAGTACTTC. The entire variable domain, with the rest obtained from reference TRBV18 and TRBJ2-7, is as follows: NAGVMQNPRHLVRRRGQEARLRCSPMKGHSHVYWYRQLPEEGLKFMVYLQKENIIDESGMPKERFSAEFPKEGPSILRIQQVVRGDSAAYFCASSPSRGLNYEQYFGPGTRLTVT.

The rearrangement links TRBV20-1 to TRBJ2-1; TRBD2 matches 8 bases. The CDR3 sequence is 14 residues long. V trimming: 4 bases; J trimming: 4 bases; junction bases outside the gene matches: 6. Germline assignment: CDR1 DFQATT and CDR2 SNEGSKA (reference sequence). CDR3 in amino acids: CSATRLAFYNEQFF. CDR3 nucleotide sequence: TGCAGTGCTACCAGACTAGCGTTTTACAATGAGCAGTTCTTC.

The CDR3 bases are TGTGCCAGCAGCTTAGCGTGGTCACCCCTCCACTTT. Translating gives CASSLAWSPLHF. The chain recombines TRBV13 with TRBJ1-6; D uncertain. V lost 1 base and J lost 10, with 5 bases in between. The CDR3 consists of 12 residues. In germline, CDR1 is PRHDT, CDR2 FYEKMQ (reference sequence).

The sample holds a few counts of this clonotype. The genes are TRBV6-2 or TRBV6-3 and TRBJ2-7; 11 positions match TRBD2. The CDR3 totals 19 residues. From germline, CDR1 is MNHEY and CDR2 SVGEGT. The junction had 17 bases not matched to a gene; V was cut back by 0 bases and J by 7 bases. The CDR3 DNA follows: TGTGCCAGCAGTTACTCACCCACCACCGGGGGACTAGCGGATATTGAGCAGTACTTC. Translated, it gives CASSYSPTTGGLADIEQYF.

J is TRBJ1-2 and V is TRBV7-9, with D possibly being TRBD1 (5 bases). The CDR3 covers 17 residues. The V and J ends lost 1 base and 4 bases respectively, with 19 bases between them. In germline, CDR1 is SEHNR, CDR2 FQNEAQ (reference sequence). This CDR3 is CASSLERWGSGLYGYTF. The CDR3 DNA sequence: TGTGCCAGCAGCTTAGAGCGGTGGGGGTCAGGCCTCTATGGCTACACCTTC.

The genes are TRBV7-9 and TRBJ2-3, with a tentative D call TRBD1 (5 bases). This CDR3 has 16 residues. The germline V gene encodes CDR1 SEHNR and CDR2 FQNEAQ (reference sequence). Trimming shortened V by 1 base and J by 5 bases, and 16 bases separated the two germline ends. The CDR3 DNA reads as TGTGCCAGCAGCTTAGGAGAGAACAGGCGTCAAGATACGCAGTATTTT. This codes for CASSLGENRRQDTQYF. The full variable domain, with the rest looked up from reference TRBV7-9 and TRBJ2-3, is DTGVSQNPRHKITKRGQNVTFRCDPISEHNRLYWYRQTLGQGPEFLTYFQNEAQLEKSRLLSDRFSAERPKGSFSTLEIQRTEQGDSAMYLCASSLGENRRQDTQYFGPGTRLTVL.

The J gene is TRBJ1-1, the V gene TRBV19; TRBD1 might be the D (6 bases). Germline CDR1 LNHDA, CDR2 SQIVND (reference sequence). V shed 10 bases and J shed 10 bases, with 13 bases lying between them. The CDR3 runs to 10 residues. CDR3 sequence reads: CATLQGRAFF. In nucleotides, the CDR3 is TGTGCCACTCTACAGGGTAGAGCTTTCTTT.

The chain links TRBV5-1 to TRBJ1-1; D remains ambiguous. The CDR3 totals 13 residues. The V end was cut by 0 bases, the J end by 4 bases, with 7 bases between. Germline V gene sequence: CDR1 SGHRS, CDR2 YFSETQ. The CDR3 here is CASSLEGLTEAFF. CDR3 coding DNA: TGCGCCAGCAGCTTGGAGGGCCTCACTGAAGCTTTCTTT.

This clonotype was seen more than once but under ten times. The chain joins TRBV9 to TRBJ2-1; D remains unclear. The CDR3 covers 13 residues. V dropped 4 bases and J dropped 2 bases, with 7 bases sitting between them. Germline-derived CDR1 and CDR2 are SGDLS and YYNGEE. The CDR3 DNA reads TGTGCCAGCAGCCCTTATCCCTACAATGAGCAGTTCTTC. Translation: CASSPYPYNEQFF.

This chain connects TRBV4-2 to TRBJ1-1, with unresolved D. This CDR3 contains 14 residues. The ends were cut back, 1 base at V and 7 bases at J, with 13 bases in the middle. Per the germline V gene, CDR1 is LGHNA and CDR2 is YNFKEQ. CDR3 sequence: CASSQVDRQLEAFF. CDR3 nucleotides: TGTGCCAGCAGCCAAGTAGATAGGCAGCTTGAAGCTTTCTTT.

The chain carries TRBV18 and TRBJ2-5; a weak D match, TRBD2 (6 bases). Germline V gene sequence: CDR1 KGHSH, CDR2 LQKENI. The CDR3 has 12 amino acids. V was cut by 8 bases and J by 5 bases, with 12 bases left in between. DNA for the CDR3: TGTGCCAGCCGGGACTCCGCGGAGACCCAGTACTTC. It translates to CASRDSAETQYF. Full variable domain (remainder filled in from reference TRBV18 and TRBJ2-5): NAGVMQNPRHLVRRRGQEARLRCSPMKGHSHVYWYRQLPEEGLKFMVYLQKENIIDESGMPKERFSAEFPKEGPSILRIQQVVRGDSAAYFCASRDSAETQYFGPGTRLLVL.

V is TRBV5-1 and J is TRBJ2-1; 16 bases fit TRBD2. This CDR3 comprises 18 residues. With 4 bases clipped from V and 2 bases from J, the junction kept 6 bases outside the gene matches. CDR1 is SGHRS and CDR2 is YFSETQ in the germline V gene. The CDR3 region is CASSPGLAGGLPYNEQFF. The CDR3, as DNA: TGCGCCAGCAGCCCGGGACTAGCGGGGGGGCTGCCCTACAATGAGCAGTTCTTC. Looking up the rest from reference TRBV5-1 and TRBJ2-1 gives the full variable domain: KAGVTQTPRYLIKTRGQQVTLSCSPISGHRSVSWYQQTPGQGLQFLFEYFSETQRNKGNFPGRFSGRQFSNSRSEMNVSTLELGDSALYLCASSPGLAGGLPYNEQFFGPGTRLTVL.

This clonotype has at least ten counts. The rearrangement joins TRBV12-3 or TRBV12-4 to TRBJ2-7, with 7 bases lining up with TRBD1. The J segment lost 3 bases and the V segment lost 2 bases, leaving 4 bases of the junction unmatched. The CDR3 runs 14 residues. The CDR3 DNA reads as TGTGCCAGCAGTTTACTTCCAGGGGGCTACGAGCAGTACTTC. It specifies CASSLLPGGYEQYF.

This clonotype has more than one count but fewer than ten. The chain recombines TRBV9 with TRBJ1-4, with D hard to call. The germline CDR1 and CDR2 sequences are SGDLS and YYNGEE. The CDR3 totals 19 residues. Trimming pared 0 bases from V and 4 bases from J, leaving 22 bases between. This CDR3 reads CASSVAPPTSSNYNEKLFF. The CDR3 DNA follows: TGTGCCAGCAGCGTAGCTCCCCCGACCTCGTCCAACTATAATGAAAAACTGTTTTTT.

In this sample, this clonotype turned up many times. The genes are TRBV5-1 and TRBJ2-3; D gene ambiguous. V lost 4 bases and J lost 2, with 14 bases in between. The CDR3 length is 15 residues. CDR1 and CDR2 (germline): SGHRS, YFSETQ. This chain's CDR3 is CASSVGMGPTDTQYF. DNA for the CDR3: TGCGCCAGCAGCGTGGGGATGGGCCCCACAGATACGCAGTATTTT.

This clonotype was seen repeatedly, ten times or more. The CDR3 spells CASRADRMSMNTEAFF. The DNA of the CDR3 is TGTGCCAGCAGAGCTGACAGGATGAGCATGAACACTGAAGCTTTCTTT. The chain couples TRBV6-1 to TRBJ1-1; D may be TRBD1 (6 bases). The CDR3 contains 16 residues. The ends were cut back, 6 bases at V and 0 bases at J, with 17 bases in the middle. CDR1 is MNHNS and CDR2 is SASEGT in the germline V gene.

The chain recombines TRBV5-1 with TRBJ2-3; 13 bases agree with TRBD2. Germline values: CDR1 SGHRS, CDR2 YFSETQ. The CDR3 sequence is 18 residues long. J gave up 0 bases and V 4 bases, and 8 bases lay outside the gene matches. In DNA, the CDR3 is TGCGCCAGCAGCCTGGGGACTAGCGGGGTCTTCAGCACAGATACGCAGTATTTT. Translating it yields CASSLGTSGVFSTDTQYF.

This clonotype was counted only a few times. As DNA, the CDR3 is TGTGCCTGGATTCCGGCGGGAATCTTACAGGGGAGGGGAACTGAAGCTTTCTTT. It is translated as CAWIPAGILQGRGTEAFF. The V and J genes are TRBV30 and TRBJ1-1, with TRBD1 matching over 7 bases. Germline CDR1 GTSNPN, CDR2 SVGIG (reference sequence). The CDR3 is made up of 18 amino acids. V lost 4 bases to trimming and J lost 5 bases; unmatched junction nucleotides: 22.

For this clonotype: It may be a read error: a sequence one base away is much more abundant. The V gene is TRBV28, the J gene TRBJ1-5; tentatively, D is TRBD1 (5 bases). The ends were cut back, 5 bases at V and 5 bases at J, with 7 bases in the middle. CDR3 length: 12 amino acids. CDR1 is MDHEN and CDR2 is SYDVKM in the germline V gene. The CDR3 nucleotides are TGTGCCAGCAGTGACAGCCATCAGCCCCAGCATTTT. Translated: CASSDSHQPQHF.

The chain uses TRBV7-2 and TRBJ2-3, with D hard to call. The CDR3 spans 13 residues. Germline V lookup: CDR1 SGHTA, CDR2 FQGNSA. V was cut by 5 bases and J by 4 bases, with 10 bases left in between. CDR3 sequence: CASSRRVSDTQYF. The DNA for the CDR3 is TGTGCCAGCAGCCGAAGGGTTTCAGATACGCAGTATTTT.

This sequence joins TRBV19 and TRBJ1-4; D call uncertain. This CDR3 region has 14 residues. V lost 3 bases and J 0 bases, leaving 5 bases between the germline ends. CDR1 is LNHDA, CDR2 SQIVND, per germline (reference sequence). CDR3 sequence (DNA): TGTGCCAGTAGTATGCAAGCAACTAATGAAAAACTGTTTTTT. Its protein is CASSMQATNEKLFF.